This TCR beta chain was sequenced during a study of regulatory T cells in long-lasting Graves disease. Sample time point: persistent/refractory GD, antithyroid drugs over 5 years with positive TRAb. Isolated PBMC RNA provided the starting material for the TCR library. V was shortened by 2 bases and J by 2 bases, with 7 bases between the two germline ends. This CDR3 has 13 residues. CDR1 is MDHEN and CDR2 is SYDVKM in the germline V gene. Construction of TCR beta libraries relied on iRepertoire HTBI primers and on Arm-PCR targeting CDR3 regions. Study processing details: Among the samples, under 70 TRBV and more than twelve TRBJ segments were identified. From the multiplex PCR reads, TCRdb called clonotypes with MiXCR, one entry per CDR3 protein. The V and J calls, along with clone size, are taken from TCRdb and not from the paper's own processing. The data contain about 290,000 distinct CDR3 sequences, roughly 21% of them singletons.

This clonotype was observed at least ten times. The TCR sequence derives from a female donor with Graves disease. The sample in question was peripheral blood mononuclear cells (PBMCs), obtained when the disease was refractory, from a patient treated with antithyroid drugs. V and J are TRBV28 and TRBJ2-7; TRBD2 might be the D (6 bases). For the CDR3, the DNA is TGTGCCAGCAGTTTAGGGGAGGCCTACGAGCAGTACTTC. It yields the protein CASSLGEAYEQYF. Drawing the rest from reference TRBV28 and TRBJ2-7, the complete variable domain is DVKVTQSSRYLVKRTGEKVFLECVQDMDHENMFWYRQDPGLGLRLIYFSYDVKMKEKGDIPEGYSVSREKKERFSLILESASTNQTSMYLCASSLGEAYEQYFGPGTRLTVT.